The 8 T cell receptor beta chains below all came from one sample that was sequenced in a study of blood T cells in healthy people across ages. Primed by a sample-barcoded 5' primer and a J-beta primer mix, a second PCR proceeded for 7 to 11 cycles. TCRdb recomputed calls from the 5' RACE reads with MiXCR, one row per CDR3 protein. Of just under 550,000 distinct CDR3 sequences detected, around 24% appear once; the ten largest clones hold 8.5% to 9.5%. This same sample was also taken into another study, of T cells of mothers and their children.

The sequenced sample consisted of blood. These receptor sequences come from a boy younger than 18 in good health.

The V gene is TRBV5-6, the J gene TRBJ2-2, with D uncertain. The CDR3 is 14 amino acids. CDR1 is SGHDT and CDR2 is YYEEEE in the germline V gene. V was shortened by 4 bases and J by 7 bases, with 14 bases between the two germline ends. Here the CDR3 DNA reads TGTGCCAGCAGCGACGCACTTCGTGACGGGGAGCTGTTTTTT. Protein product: CASSDALRDGELFF.

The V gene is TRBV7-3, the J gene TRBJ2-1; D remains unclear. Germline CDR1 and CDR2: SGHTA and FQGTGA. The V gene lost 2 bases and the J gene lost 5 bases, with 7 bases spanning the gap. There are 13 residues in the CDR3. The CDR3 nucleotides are TGTGCCAGCAGCTTACCCCCGAACAATGAGCAGTTCTTC. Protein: CASSLPPNNEQFF.

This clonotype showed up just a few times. The CDR3, as DNA: TGTGCCAGCAGCGGGACATTCCAAGAGACCCAGTACTTC. Translation gives CASSGTFQETQYF. The chain recombines TRBV14 with TRBJ2-5; the D gene is possibly TRBD1 (6 bases). Germline-derived CDR1 and CDR2 are SGHDN and FVKESK. With 5 bases removed from V and 1 base from J, the gap between germline ends came to 8 bases. The CDR3 length is 13 residues.

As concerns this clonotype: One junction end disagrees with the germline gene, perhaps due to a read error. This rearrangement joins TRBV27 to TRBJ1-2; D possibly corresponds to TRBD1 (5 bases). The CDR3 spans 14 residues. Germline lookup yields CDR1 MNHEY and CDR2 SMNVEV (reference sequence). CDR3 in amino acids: CASSPYGGRYGCTF. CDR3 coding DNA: TGTGCCAGCAGCCCCTACGGGGGAAGGTATGGCTGCACCTTC.

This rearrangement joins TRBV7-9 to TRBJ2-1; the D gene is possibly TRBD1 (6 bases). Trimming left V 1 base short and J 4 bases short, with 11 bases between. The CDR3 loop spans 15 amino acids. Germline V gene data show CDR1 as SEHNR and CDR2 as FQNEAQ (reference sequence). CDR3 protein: CASSLEGVRYNEQFF. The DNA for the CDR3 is TGTGCCAGCAGCTTAGAGGGGGTTCGATACAATGAGCAGTTCTTC.

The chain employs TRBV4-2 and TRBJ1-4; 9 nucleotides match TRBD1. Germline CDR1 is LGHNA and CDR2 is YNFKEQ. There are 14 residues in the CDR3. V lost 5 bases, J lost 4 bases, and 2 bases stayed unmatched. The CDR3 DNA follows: TGTGCCAGCAGCTACAGGGGGCTTAATGAAAAACTGTTTTTT. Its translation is CASSYRGLNEKLFF.

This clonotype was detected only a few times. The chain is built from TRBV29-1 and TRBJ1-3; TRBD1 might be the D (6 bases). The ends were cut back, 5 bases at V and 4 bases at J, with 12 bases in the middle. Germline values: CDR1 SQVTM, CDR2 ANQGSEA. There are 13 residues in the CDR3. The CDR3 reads CSVPDSVGNTIYF. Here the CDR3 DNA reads TGCAGCGTTCCGGACAGCGTCGGAAACACCATATATTTT.

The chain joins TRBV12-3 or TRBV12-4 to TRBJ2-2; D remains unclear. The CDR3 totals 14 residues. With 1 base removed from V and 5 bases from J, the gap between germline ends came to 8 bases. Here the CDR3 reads CASSLDGFTGELFF. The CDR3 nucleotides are TGTGCCAGCAGTTTAGACGGATTTACCGGGGAGCTGTTTTTT.